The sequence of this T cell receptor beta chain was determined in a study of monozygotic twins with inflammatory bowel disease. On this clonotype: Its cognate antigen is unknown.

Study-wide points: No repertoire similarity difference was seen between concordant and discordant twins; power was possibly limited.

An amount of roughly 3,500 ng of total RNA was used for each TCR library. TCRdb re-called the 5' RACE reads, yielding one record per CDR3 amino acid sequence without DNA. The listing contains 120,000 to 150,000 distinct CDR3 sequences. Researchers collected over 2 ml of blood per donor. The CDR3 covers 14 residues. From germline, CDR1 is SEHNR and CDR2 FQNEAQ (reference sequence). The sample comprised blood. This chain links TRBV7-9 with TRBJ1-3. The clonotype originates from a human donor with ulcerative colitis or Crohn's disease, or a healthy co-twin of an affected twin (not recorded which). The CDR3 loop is CASSLINSGNTIYF.